The next 10 T cell receptor beta chains were all read from a single sample in a study of early T cells in non-severe SARS-CoV-2 infection. TCRdb redid the calling of the 5' RACE reads with MiXCR, one entry per CDR3 protein. The table records 85,000 to 100,000 distinct CDR3 sequences, 8% to 13% of them present only once. The material sequenced was whole blood. Every receptor here comes from an adult who was a healthcare worker with PCR-confirmed SARS-CoV-2 infection or an uninfected control (not recorded which).

The V and J genes are TRBV28 and TRBJ2-5; the D gene is possibly TRBD1 (6 bases). This CDR3 contains 15 residues. V was clipped by 6 bases and J by 7 bases, with 21 bases between them. Germline assignment: CDR1 MDHEN and CDR2 SYDVKM. In nucleotides, the CDR3 is TGTGCCAGCAGGGAAACAGGGTCCCCCTCGAGGACCCAGTACTTC. Protein: CASRETGSPSRTQYF.

This clonotype was counted between two and nine times. V gene TRBV15 combines with J gene TRBJ1-6; D gene ambiguous. CDR1 is LNHNV, CDR2 YYDKDF, per germline (reference sequence). The V end was cut by 0 bases, the J end by 7 bases, with 7 bases between. There are 14 residues in the CDR3. DNA for the CDR3: TGTGCCACCAGCAGAGAGTCTCGGAATTCACCCCTCCACTTT. It yields the protein CATSRESRNSPLHF.

This clonotype came up a few times. This chain links TRBV11-1 with TRBJ2-7; D is unresolved. Trimming took 5 bases from V and 0 from J, leaving 17 bases between them. CDR1 is SGHAT, CDR2 FQDESV, per germline (reference sequence). The CDR3 is 16 residues long. The CDR3 DNA is TGTGCCAGCAGCCGACACTACGACAAGGCCTCCTACGAGCAGTACTTC. Residues: CASSRHYDKASYEQYF.

This clonotype came up many times. This chain joins TRBV5-1 and TRBJ1-1, with TRBD1 as a possible D gene (6 bases). The CDR3 loop spans 15 amino acids. Germline CDR1 reads SGHRS; CDR2 reads YFSETQ. V shed 4 bases and J shed 3 bases, with 16 bases lying between them. CDR3 protein: CASSPGGGGDTEAFF. The DNA for the CDR3 is TGCGCCAGCAGCCCGGGGGGCGGTGGAGACACTGAAGCTTTCTTT.

This clonotype was recorded a few times. This chain uses TRBV6-1 with TRBJ2-7, with 8 nucleotides matching TRBD1. Germline lookup yields CDR1 MNHNS and CDR2 SASEGT. The V and J ends lost 0 bases and 3 bases, in that order; junction bases with no gene match: 13. There are 18 residues in the CDR3. CDR3 protein: CASSEAVPPGQVYYEQYF. The CDR3, as DNA: TGTGCCAGCAGTGAAGCGGTGCCACCGGGACAGGTATACTACGAGCAGTACTTC.

This clonotype has at least ten counts. The chain has TRBV19 and TRBJ2-3; 7 nucleotides align to TRBD2. V trimming: 9 bases; J trimming: 2 bases; junction bases outside the gene matches: 8. Germline-derived CDR1 and CDR2 are LNHDA and SQIVND (reference sequence). CDR3 size: 14 residues. The CDR3 sequence is CASSQRDSTDTQYF. DNA for the CDR3: TGTGCCAGCTCCCAGCGGGATTCCACAGATACGCAGTATTTT.

This clonotype has at least ten counts. V gene TRBV12-3 or TRBV12-4 combines with J gene TRBJ1-1; 9 bases map to TRBD1. V lost 6 bases, J lost 5 bases, and 4 bases stayed unmatched. CDR3 length: 13 amino acids. In nucleotides, the CDR3 is TGTGCCAGCAGCAGACAGGGGGGAACTGAAGCTTTCTTT. Its protein is CASSRQGGTEAFF.

The V and J genes are TRBV29-1 and TRBJ1-1; 7 nucleotides line up with TRBD1. The germline V gene encodes CDR1 SQVTM and CDR2 ANQGSEA. V was pared by 6 bases and J by 6 bases, with 4 bases of the junction left unmatched. This CDR3 is 11 amino acids long. CDR3 DNA: TGCAGCGTCAACAGGGGAGCTGAAGCTTTCTTT. Its translation is CSVNRGAEAFF.

This chain links TRBV28 with TRBJ2-1; the match to TRBD1 covers 8 bases. V lost 5 bases to trimming and J lost 1 base; unmatched junction nucleotides: 7. There are 16 residues in the CDR3. Germline V gives CDR1 MDHEN, CDR2 SYDVKM. The CDR3 bases are TGTGCCAGCAGTACCATAGACAGGGGTTCCTACAATGAGCAGTTCTTC. This codes for CASSTIDRGSYNEQFF.

This clonotype turned up a few times. The rearrangement joins TRBV29-1 to TRBJ2-1; D call uncertain. The CDR3 loop spans 14 amino acids. Trimming cost V 3 bases and J 0 bases, with 9 bases left between them. Germline CDR1 is SQVTM and CDR2 is ANQGSEA. This chain's CDR3 is CSVDGWSSYNEQFF. The DNA of the CDR3 is TGCAGCGTTGATGGGTGGAGCTCCTACAATGAGCAGTTCTTC.